Listed below are T cell receptor beta chains from one sample, sequenced in a study of blood T cells in healthy people across ages. MiXCR, run by TCRdb on the 5' RACE reads, gives a single entry per CDR3 protein. This sample has roughly 720,000 distinct CDR3 sequences, with about 53% found just once. The sample comprised blood. The receptors were gathered from an older man in good health. CDR3s include the opening cysteine and the closing phenylalanine or tryptophan. A D gene is named only where the DNA matches it firmly. Where a row states a size, it is once, few, many or the class of an expanded clone; other rows omit it.

CDR3aa: CATNNGQGTSPLHF
CDR3nt: TGTGCCACCAACAATGGACAGGGGACTTCACCCCTCCACTTT
d_gene: TRBD1
abundance: few
v_gene: TRBV2
j_gene: TRBJ1-6

CDR3aa: CASSDLGTDRETQYF
CDR3nt: TGTGCCAGCAGTGATCTGGGGACAGACCGTGAGACCCAGTACTTC
d_gene: TRBD1
abundance: -
v_gene: TRBV6-1
j_gene: TRBJ2-5

CDR3aa: CASSNRGLYEQYF
CDR3nt: TGTGCCAGCAGCAATCGGGGCCTCTACGAGCAGTACTTC
d_gene: -
abundance: -
v_gene: TRBV3-1
j_gene: TRBJ2-7

CDR3aa: CASSKLTGTEAFF
CDR3nt: TGTGCCAGTTCAAAATTAACAGGGACTGAAGCTTTCTTT
d_gene: -
abundance: few
v_gene: TRBV12-3/TRBV12-4
j_gene: TRBJ1-1

CDR3aa: CASSSTGSYSEQFF
CDR3nt: TGCGCCAGCAGCTCGACAGGGTCCTACAGTGAGCAGTTCTTC
d_gene: TRBD1
abundance: -
v_gene: TRBV5-1
j_gene: TRBJ2-1

CDR3aa: CASRGGRLYEQYF
CDR3nt: TGTGCCAGCAGGGGCGGGAGGCTCTACGAGCAGTACTTC
d_gene: TRBD2
abundance: few
v_gene: TRBV12-3/TRBV12-4
j_gene: TRBJ2-7

CDR3aa: CSARGDTFPSGSSYNEQFF
CDR3nt: TGCAGCGCCCGGGGGGACACTTTCCCTAGCGGGAGCTCCTACAATGAGCAGTTCTTC
d_gene: TRBD2
abundance: -
v_gene: TRBV29-1
j_gene: TRBJ2-1

CDR3aa: CATSVGSYNEQFF
CDR3nt: TGTGCCACCAGTGTCGGCTCCTACAATGAGCAGTTCTTC
d_gene: -
abundance: -
v_gene: TRBV24-1
j_gene: TRBJ2-1

CDR3aa: CASTYPGQGFDEQFF
CDR3nt: TGTGCCAGCACCTACCCGGGACAGGGGTTCGATGAGCAGTTCTTC
d_gene: TRBD1
abundance: -
v_gene: TRBV11-1
j_gene: TRBJ2-1

CDR3aa: CASRRTGGDSPLHF
CDR3nt: TGTGCCAGCAGACGGACAGGGGGTGATTCACCCCTCCACTTT
d_gene: TRBD1
abundance: -
v_gene: TRBV5-6
j_gene: TRBJ1-6

CDR3aa: CATSDARQGLSTTQYF
CDR3nt: TGTGCCACCAGTGACGCGAGACAGGGTCTAAGCACGACCCAGTACTTC
d_gene: TRBD1
abundance: -
v_gene: TRBV24-1
j_gene: TRBJ2-5

CDR3aa: CASRPGQGATDTQYF
CDR3nt: TGTGCCAGCAGACCGGGACAGGGGGCAACAGATACGCAGTATTTT
d_gene: TRBD1
abundance: -
v_gene: TRBV6-1
j_gene: TRBJ2-3

CDR3aa: CASSPTGLGKETQYF
CDR3nt: TGTGCCAGCAGTCCGACAGGGTTGGGGAAAGAGACCCAGTACTTC
d_gene: TRBD1
abundance: few
v_gene: TRBV12-3/TRBV12-4
j_gene: TRBJ2-5

CDR3aa: CASSEVDEAYAYF
CDR3nt: TGTGCCAGCAGTGAAGTTGACGAAGCATACGCGTATTTT
d_gene: -
abundance: -
v_gene: TRBV6-1
j_gene: TRBJ2-3

CDR3aa: CAGRDRPTNTGELFF
CDR3nt: TGTGCCGGAAGGGACAGGCCGACGAACACCGGGGAGCTGTTTTTT
d_gene: TRBD1
abundance: -
v_gene: TRBV6-1
j_gene: TRBJ2-2

CDR3aa: CASSLFGGGPSYEQYF
CDR3nt: TGTGCCAGCAGCTTATTCGGAGGGGGGCCCTCCTACGAGCAGTACTTC
d_gene: -
abundance: -
v_gene: TRBV7-2
j_gene: TRBJ2-7

CDR3aa: CASSPTIQGHEQYF
CDR3nt: TGTGCCAGCAGTCCAACTATTCAGGGCCACGAGCAGTACTTC
d_gene: -
abundance: -
v_gene: TRBV6-6
j_gene: TRBJ2-7

CDR3aa: CASSLARGETYNEQFF
CDR3nt: TGTGCCAGCAGCTTGGCCAGGGGAGAGACCTACAATGAGCAGTTCTTC
d_gene: -
abundance: -
v_gene: TRBV5-5
j_gene: TRBJ2-1

CDR3aa: CASSDVPGQGGEQFF
CDR3nt: TGCGCCAGCAGCGACGTCCCGGGACAGGGTGGTGAGCAGTTCTTC
d_gene: TRBD1
abundance: -
v_gene: TRBV5-1
j_gene: TRBJ2-1

CDR3aa: CASSKDSYEQYF
CDR3nt: TGTGCCAGCAGCAAGGACAGCTACGAGCAGTACTTC
d_gene: -
abundance: -
v_gene: TRBV21-1
j_gene: TRBJ2-7

CDR3aa: CSARVGRSYEQYF
CDR3nt: TGCAGTGCTAGAGTAGGGAGGAGCTACGAGCAGTACTTC
d_gene: -
abundance: -
v_gene: TRBV20-1
j_gene: TRBJ2-7

CDR3aa: CASSRGGRDEQYF
CDR3nt: TGTGCCAGCAGCCGAGGGGGTCGGGACGAGCAGTACTTC
d_gene: -
abundance: few
v_gene: TRBV12-3/TRBV12-4
j_gene: TRBJ2-7

CDR3aa: CSVEGRDRGLETQYF
CDR3nt: TGCAGCGTTGAAGGCCGGGACAGGGGTCTCGAGACCCAGTACTTC
d_gene: TRBD1
abundance: -
v_gene: TRBV29-1
j_gene: TRBJ2-5

CDR3aa: CASSRIQGFKETQYF
CDR3nt: TGTGCCAGCAGCCGTATCCAGGGATTCAAAGAGACCCAGTACTTC
d_gene: -
abundance: -
v_gene: TRBV7-9
j_gene: TRBJ2-5

CDR3aa: CATSKPREGGAYNEQFF
CDR3nt: TGTGCCACCAGCAAACCGAGGGAAGGGGGTGCCTACAATGAGCAGTTCTTC
d_gene: -
abundance: few
v_gene: TRBV15
j_gene: TRBJ2-1

CDR3aa: CASSLGVSGSALNVQFF
CDR3nt: TGTGCCAGCAGCTTAGGTGTTAGCGGGAGCGCTCTCAATGTGCAGTTCTTC
d_gene: TRBD2
abundance: -
v_gene: TRBV7-2
j_gene: TRBJ2-1

CDR3aa: CASRHRGLDYGYTF
CDR3nt: TGTGCCAGCAGACACAGGGGGCTCGACTATGGCTACACCTTC
d_gene: TRBD1
abundance: few
v_gene: TRBV6-2/TRBV6-3
j_gene: TRBJ1-2

CDR3aa: CSARNTGNEQYF
CDR3nt: TGCAGTGCTAGAAATACAGGGAACGAGCAGTACTTC
d_gene: -
abundance: -
v_gene: TRBV20-1
j_gene: TRBJ2-7

CDR3aa: CASSLRDGALGYTF
CDR3nt: TGTGCCAGCAGCCTTCGAGACGGGGCGCTTGGCTACACCTTC
d_gene: -
abundance: -
v_gene: TRBV7-8
j_gene: TRBJ1-2

CDR3aa: CSARENPNGYTF
CDR3nt: TGCAGTGCGCGAGAGAACCCGAATGGCTACACCTTC
d_gene: -
abundance: once
v_gene: TRBV20-1
j_gene: TRBJ1-2

CDR3aa: CASSLVSANTGELFF
CDR3nt: TGTGCCAGCAGCTTGGTTTCGGCCAACACCGGGGAGCTGTTTTTT
d_gene: -
abundance: -
v_gene: TRBV5-8
j_gene: TRBJ2-2

CDR3aa: CAINEGQGVGEQYF
CDR3nt: TGTGCCATCAATGAGGGACAGGGGGTCGGTGAGCAGTACTTC
d_gene: TRBD1
abundance: -
v_gene: TRBV10-3
j_gene: TRBJ2-5

CDR3aa: CASSLGLAGEAYNEQFF
CDR3nt: TGTGCCAGCAGCTTGGGACTAGCGGGGGAAGCCTACAATGAGCAGTTCTTC
d_gene: TRBD2
abundance: -
v_gene: TRBV13
j_gene: TRBJ2-1

CDR3aa: CASLTTQGFMNTEAFF
CDR3nt: TGTGCCAGCCTGACGACACAGGGGTTCATGAACACTGAAGCTTTCTTT
d_gene: TRBD1
abundance: -
v_gene: TRBV6-2/TRBV6-3
j_gene: TRBJ1-1

CDR3aa: CASSSDRGLDEQYF
CDR3nt: TGTGCCAGCAGCTCGGACAGGGGCTTGGACGAGCAGTACTTC
d_gene: TRBD1
abundance: -
v_gene: TRBV7-9
j_gene: TRBJ2-7

CDR3aa: CASSLFTGSATTNRAKNIQYF
CDR3nt: TGTGCCAGCAGTTTATTTACAGGGTCGGCTACCACTAACCGAGCCAAAAACATTCAGTACTTC
d_gene: -
abundance: -
v_gene: TRBV28
j_gene: TRBJ2-4

CDR3aa: CASSLQGPLGEQYF
CDR3nt: TGTGCCAGCAGTCTACAGGGGCCTTTAGGGGAGCAGTACTTC
d_gene: TRBD1
abundance: few
v_gene: TRBV6-1
j_gene: TRBJ2-4

CDR3aa: CASSLVAGQGYGYTF
CDR3nt: TGCGCCAGCAGCTTGGTTGCAGGCCAAGGCTATGGCTACACCTTC
d_gene: -
abundance: few
v_gene: TRBV5-1
j_gene: TRBJ1-2

CDR3aa: CASSSRRPDRDQETQYF
CDR3nt: TGCGCCAGCAGCTCCCGTCGCCCGGACAGGGACCAAGAGACCCAGTACTTC
d_gene: TRBD1
abundance: -
v_gene: TRBV5-1
j_gene: TRBJ2-5